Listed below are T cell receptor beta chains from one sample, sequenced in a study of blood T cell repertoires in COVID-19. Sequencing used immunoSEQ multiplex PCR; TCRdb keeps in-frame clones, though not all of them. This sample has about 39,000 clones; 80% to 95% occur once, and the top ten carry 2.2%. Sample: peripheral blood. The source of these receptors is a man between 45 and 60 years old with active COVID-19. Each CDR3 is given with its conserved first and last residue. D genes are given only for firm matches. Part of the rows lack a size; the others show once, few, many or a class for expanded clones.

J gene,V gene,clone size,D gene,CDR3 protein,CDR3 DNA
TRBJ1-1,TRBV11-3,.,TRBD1,CASSSRDRPLEAFF,TGTGCCAGCAGCTCACGGGACAGGCCGTTAGAAGCTTTCTTT
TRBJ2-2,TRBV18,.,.,CASSPPNRVSGELFF,TGTGCCAGCTCACCTCCTAACAGGGTTTCCGGGGAGCTGTTTTTT
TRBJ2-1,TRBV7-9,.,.,CASKKGPEEQFF,TGTGCCAGCAAAAAGGGGCCAGAGGAGCAGTTCTTC
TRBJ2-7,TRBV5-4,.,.,CASSSTTGNYEQYF,TGTGCCAGCAGCTCCACGACAGGCAACTACGAGCAGTACTTC
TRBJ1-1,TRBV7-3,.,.,CASSLPGTEAFF,TGTGCCAGCAGTCTACCGGGAACTGAAGCTTTCTTT
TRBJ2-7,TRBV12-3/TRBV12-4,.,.,CASSLAGLYEQYF,TGTGCCAGCAGTTTAGCCGGACTCTACGAGCAGTACTTC
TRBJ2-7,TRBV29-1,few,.,CSVRSGYSYEQYF,TGCAGCGTTCGAAGCGGCTACTCTTACGAGCAGTACTTC
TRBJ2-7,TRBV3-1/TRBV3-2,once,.,CASSQLWDTIYEQYF,TGTGCCAGCAGCCAACTGTGGGACACGATCTACGAGCAGTACTTC
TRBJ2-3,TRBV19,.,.,CASSIATTSTDTQYF,TGTGCCAGTAGTATAGCGACTACTAGCACAGATACGCAGTATTTT
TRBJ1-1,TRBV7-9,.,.,CASTLGTRNTEAFF,TGTGCCAGCACCCTCGGGACAAGGAACACTGAAGCTTTCTTT
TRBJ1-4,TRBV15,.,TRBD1,CATSRNPSRDSSLF,TGTGCCACCAGCAGAAATCCTTCTCGGGACAGCTCTCTTTTT
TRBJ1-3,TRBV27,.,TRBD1,CASSFSARRGNTIYF,TGTGCCAGCAGTTTTTCGGCCCGCAGGGGGAACACCATATATTTT
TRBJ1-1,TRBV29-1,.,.,CSVDRIYRAPTEAFF,TGCAGCGTTGACAGGATCTACAGGGCCCCCACTGAAGCTTTCTTT
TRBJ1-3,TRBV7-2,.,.,CASSLRTLTGTGNTIYF,TGTGCCAGCAGCTTAAGGACCCTCACAGGGACTGGAAACACCATATATTTT
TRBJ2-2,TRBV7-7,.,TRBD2,CASSAGWTSGVTGELFF,TGTGCTAGCAGCGCCGGCTGGACTAGCGGGGTTACCGGGGAGCTGTTTTTT
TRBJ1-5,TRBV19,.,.,CASGAWGRSNQPQHF,TGTGCCAGTGGGGCCTGGGGGCGTAGCAATCAGCCCCAGCATTTT
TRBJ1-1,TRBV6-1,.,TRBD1,CASSAPLGQGKRTEAFF,TGTGCCAGCAGTGCCCCCCTAGGACAGGGCAAGCGGACTGAAGCTTTCTTT
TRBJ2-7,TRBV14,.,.,CASRLGGGVDEQYF,TGTGCCAGCAGACTGGGCGGAGGGGTGGACGAGCAGTACTTC
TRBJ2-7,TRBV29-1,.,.,CSVGHYRSYEQYF,TGCAGCGTAGGACATTACCGATCCTACGAGCAGTACTTC
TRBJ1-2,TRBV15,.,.,CATSRGDSWNYGYTF,TGTGCCACCAGCAGAGGCGACAGCTGGAACTATGGCTACACCTTC
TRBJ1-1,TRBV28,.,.,CASSFYGLNTEAFF,TGTGCCAGCAGTTTCTACGGTTTGAACACTGAAGCTTTCTTT
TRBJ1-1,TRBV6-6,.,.,CASSYGGAEAFF,TGTGCCAGCAGTTACGGCGGGGCTGAAGCTTTCTTT
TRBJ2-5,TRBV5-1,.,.,CASSLNKETQYF,TGCGCCAGCAGCTTGAATAAAGAGACCCAGTACTTC
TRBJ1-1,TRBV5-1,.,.,CASSANSGRGNTEAFF,TGCGCCAGCAGCGCCAACTCCGGTCGCGGGAACACTGAAGCTTTCTTT
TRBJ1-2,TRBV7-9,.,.,CASSLGAGTYDYGYTF,TGTGCCAGCAGCTTAGGGGCAGGAACGTACGACTATGGCTACACCTTC
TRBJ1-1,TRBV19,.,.,CASSINRNTEAFF,TGTGCCAGTAGTATAAACAGGAACACTGAAGCTTTCTTT
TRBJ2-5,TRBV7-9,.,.,CASSWTAEETQYF,TGTGCCAGCAGCTGGACAGCAGAAGAGACCCAGTACTTC
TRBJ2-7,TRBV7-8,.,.,CASSFLTYEQYF,TGTGCCAGCAGCTTTTTAACCTACGAGCAGTACTTC
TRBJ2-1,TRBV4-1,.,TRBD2,CASSQGPGGAGNEQFF,TGCGCCAGCAGCCAAGGGCCCGGGGGGGCCGGGAATGAGCAGTTCTTC
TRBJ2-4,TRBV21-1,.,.,CASSKESDRATKNIQYF,TGTGCCAGCAGCAAAGAAAGCGACAGGGCGACCAAAAACATTCAGTACTTC
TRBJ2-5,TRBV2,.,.,CASSPVKQETQYF,TGTGCCAGCAGTCCAGTGAAACAAGAGACCCAGTACTTC
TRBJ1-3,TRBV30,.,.,CAWSLRGPLRSGNTIYF,TGTGCCTGGAGTCTGCGAGGGCCCCTCCGCTCTGGAAACACCATATATTTT
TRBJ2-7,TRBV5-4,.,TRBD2,CASSLVTSGRGYEQYF,TGTGCCAGCAGCTTGGTGACTAGCGGGAGGGGGTACGAGCAGTACTTC
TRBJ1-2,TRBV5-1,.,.,CASSKERDTYGYTF,TGCGCCAGCAGCAAAGAGAGGGACACCTATGGCTACACCTTC
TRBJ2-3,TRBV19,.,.,CASSSNRADTQYF,TGTGCCAGTAGCTCCAACCGGGCAGATACGCAGTATTTT
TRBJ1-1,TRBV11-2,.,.,CASSPVGGTEAFF,TGTGCCAGCAGCCCCGTGGGAGGAACTGAAGCTTTCTTT
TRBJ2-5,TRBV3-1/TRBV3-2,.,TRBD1,CASSQDSASGGETQYF,TGTGCCAGCAGCCAAGACTCAGCGTCAGGGGGAGAGACCCAGTACTTC
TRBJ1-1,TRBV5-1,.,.,CASGARVGLNTEAFF,TGCGCCAGCGGGGCCAGGGTCGGGTTGAACACTGAAGCTTTCTTT
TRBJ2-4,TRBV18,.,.,CASSPPSGSKNIQYF,TGTGCCAGCTCACCACCCTCCGGGTCCAAAAACATTCAGTACTTC
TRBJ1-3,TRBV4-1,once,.,CASSQDRGRTGNTIYF,TGCGCCAGCAGCCAAGACAGGGGTCGAACCGGAAACACCATATATTTT
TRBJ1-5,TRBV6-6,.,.,CASSYLSSGNQPQHF,TGTGCCAGCAGTTACCTGAGCTCGGGCAATCAGCCCCAGCATTTT
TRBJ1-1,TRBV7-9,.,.,CASSSYDRNTEAFF,TGTGCCAGCAGCTCTTATGACAGGAACACTGAAGCTTTCTTT
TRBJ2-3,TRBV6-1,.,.,CASSFQGGTDTQYF,TGTGCCAGCAGTTTCCAAGGGGGCACAGATACGCAGTATTTT
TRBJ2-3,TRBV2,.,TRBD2,CASRETSGITDTQYF,TGTGCCAGCAGGGAAACTAGCGGGATCACAGATACGCAGTATTTT
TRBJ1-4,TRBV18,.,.,CASSPFADSTTNEKLFF,TGTGCCAGCTCACCATTTGCGGACAGTACAACTAATGAAAAACTGTTTTTT
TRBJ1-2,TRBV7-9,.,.,CASSPFTGYYTF,TGTGCCAGCAGCCCCTTTACAGGGTACTACACCTTC
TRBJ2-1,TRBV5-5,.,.,CASSLPGKDEQFF,TGTGCCAGCAGCTTGCCAGGGAAGGATGAGCAGTTCTTC
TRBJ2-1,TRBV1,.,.,CTSRQREDSYNEQFF,TGCACCAGCAGGCAACGGGAGGACTCCTACAATGAGCAGTTCTTC